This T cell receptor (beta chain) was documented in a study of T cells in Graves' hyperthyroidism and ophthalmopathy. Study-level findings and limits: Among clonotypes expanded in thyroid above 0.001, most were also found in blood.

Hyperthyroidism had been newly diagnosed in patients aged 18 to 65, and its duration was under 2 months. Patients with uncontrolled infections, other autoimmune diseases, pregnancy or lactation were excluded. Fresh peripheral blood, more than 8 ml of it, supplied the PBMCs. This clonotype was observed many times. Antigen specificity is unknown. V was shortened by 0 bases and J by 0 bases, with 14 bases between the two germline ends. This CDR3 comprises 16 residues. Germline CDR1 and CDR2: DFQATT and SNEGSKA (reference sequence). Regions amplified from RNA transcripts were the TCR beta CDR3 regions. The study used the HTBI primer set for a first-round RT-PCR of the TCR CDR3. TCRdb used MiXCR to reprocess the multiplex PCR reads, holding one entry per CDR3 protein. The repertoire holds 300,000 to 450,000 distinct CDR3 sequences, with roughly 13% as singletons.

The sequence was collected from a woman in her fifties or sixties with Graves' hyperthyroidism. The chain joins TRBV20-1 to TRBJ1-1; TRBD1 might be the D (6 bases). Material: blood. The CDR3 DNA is TGCAGTGCTAGAGATCGCAGGGGCCGCATGAACACTGAAGCTTTCTTT. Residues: CSARDRRGRMNTEAFF.